The sequence of this TCR beta chain was determined in a study of regulatory T cells in long-lasting Graves disease. Study as a whole: Persistent cases were those of Graves' disease that involved over 5 years of antithyroid drugs with positive TSH receptor antibodies.

Points on this clonotype: Its antigen is unknown.

Time point given: persistent/refractory GD, antithyroid drugs over 5 years with positive TRAb. PBMC RNA was the source of the TCR library. Regarding the study as a whole: Between persistent patients, about 2,800 public clonotypes were shared, exceeding the 966 shared between new patients. The TCR repertoire of persistent Graves' patients was less diverse than that of newly diagnosed ones.

Trimming removed 5 bases from V and 3 bases from J, with 11 bases in between. Germline V gene data show CDR1 as SGHNT and CDR2 as YENEEA. The CDR3 is made up of 13 amino acids. Building of the TCR beta libraries involved iRepertoire HTBI primers and Arm-PCR of CDR3 regions. MiXCR was run by TCRdb on the multiplex PCR reads, yielding one entry per CDR3 protein. The table lists around 450,000 distinct CDR3 sequences, roughly 21% of them singletons. The chain has TRBV11-3 and TRBJ2-7; D gene unclear. The sample in question was peripheral blood mononuclear cells (PBMCs), obtained when the disease was refractory, from a patient treated with antithyroid drugs. This TCR was sampled from a female donor with Graves disease. The CDR3 region is CASSQSEDYEQYF. For the CDR3, the DNA is TGTGCCAGCAGCCAATCAGAGGACTACGAGCAGTACTTC.